This T cell receptor beta chain was sequenced in a study of T cell responses to AZD1222 COVID-19 vaccine. Study in general: Whether given at about 4 or about 12 weeks, second doses were pooled. The study's findings and limits: Possibly, clonal diversity was underestimated; donors were largely white British and included more females. Spike-specific TCR breadth and depth grew following two AZD1222 doses. With dominance at 160-218 and 743-854, vaccine-associated CD4 TCRs spanned spike.

Sequencing was performed with immunoSEQ multiplex PCR; in TCRdb, only in-frame clones are kept and a portion is missing. The sample holds more than 100,000 clones, 88% seen once. Trimming stripped 1 base from V and 0 bases from J, with 7 bases between. Germline V lookup: CDR1 SGHTA, CDR2 FQGNSA. The CDR3 is 15 amino acids. About this clone itself: As yet, its antigen is unknown. The sample holds other DNA sequences that translate to the same CDR3.

This TCR came from an adult in good health. The input for sequencing was peripheral blood, taken on day 0 of AZD1222 vaccination. The chain recombines TRBV7-2 with TRBJ1-3; D is undetermined. The CDR3 coding sequence is TGTGCCAGCAGCTTAGACGGGTTCTCTGGAAACACCATATATTTT. It encodes CASSLDGFSGNTIYF.